This T cell receptor beta chain comes out of a study of blood T cells in healthy people across ages (dated by TCRdb to between 2015 and 2016). Broadly, across the study: Template switching captured roughly one uniquely barcoded TCR beta cDNA molecule per two T cells in model experiments. Two additional independent replicas of 1 million unique cDNA reads from the same blood draw were analyzed for two donors (one aged 18 to 30 and one aged 80 or older). Donors were grouped into four age groups: young (average 16 years), middle-aged (approximately 41), aged (around 62) and long-lived (82). To avoid experimental bias, donors of different ages were randomly spread across the sequencing lanes. Age-related changes in TCR beta repertoire diversity were measured in the study by deep sequencing normalized with unique cDNA molecular identifiers.

Receptor amplification or capture employed 5' RACE. TCRdb shows the sequencer as Illumina HiSeq 2500. A second PCR of about 6 to 11 cycles was run with a J-beta primer mix and a sample-barcoded 5' primer. A template-switch 5' adaptor carrying 12 random nucleotides introduced a unique molecular identifier onto each TCR beta cDNA molecule. Each sample yielded at least 2.5 million CDR3-containing paired-end reads. First-strand cDNA synthesis was performed from all RNA using the Mint cDNA synthesis kit, with priming by a TRBC-specific oligonucleotide. Following uracil-DNA glycosylase treatment, all cDNA underwent a first 18-cycle PCR with the universal primers M1SS and BC2_uni_R. The original methods were these. Normalization of each sample was performed by random selection of 1 million high-quality reads, each carrying a distinct molecular identifier. Instead of being binned into consensus sequences, reads with shared molecular identifiers were discarded. CDR3 identification, clonotype clustering and error correction used MiTCR with a Q25 quality threshold and the strictest error-elimination algorithm. Lower-bound total TCR beta diversity was estimated with a nonparametric unseen species model using Euler transformation. The raw public reads went through TCRdb reprocessing: fastp at Q25, MiXCR clone calling, in-frame beta chains kept. Records with the same CDR3 protein are collapsed into one entry carrying the most frequent genes and DNA. TCRdb's processing, not the authors' own work, is the source of the V and J calls. The sample table records approximately 690,000 distinct CDR3 sequences; around three fifths of these occur just once. The ten largest clones represent 30% to 45% of the sample.

Germline trimming: 3 bases from V, 10 bases from J; junction bases outside gene matches: 12. Including cysteine and phenylalanine, the CDR3 has 16 amino acids. Only the CDR3 part of the read is kept: 48 bases, read in frame from the first base. Systemically healthy Caucasian individuals from Russia, 39 in total and aged about 6 to 100 years, were included as donors. Approximately 9 milliliters of peripheral blood were collected from each donor into EDTA-treated Vacutainer tubes. Ficoll-Paque density-gradient centrifugation was used to isolate PBMCs, with at least 6.5 million per sample. Trizol reagent was used to extract total RNA from PBMCs, with at least 6 micrograms per sample. For every donor, flow cytometry on a PBMC aliquot measured the percentage of naive CD45RAhigh/CD27high T cells. The research as a whole found: Since profiling was done on bulk unsorted PBMCs, naive and antigen-experienced compartments could not be conclusively compared. Observed TCR beta diversity per million T cells fell roughly linearly with age, and a significant reduction was already apparent by age approximately 41. There was a strong correlation between observed TCR beta diversity and the percentage of naive T cells measured by flow cytometry. Donor CMV infection status was unknown, potentially confounding age-related changes in expanded clonotypes. Estimates of total diversity based on one million sequenced T cells were considered lower bounds and underestimates. The long-lived group showed more naive CD4+ T cells, fewer expanded clones and increased TCR diversity than the aged group, suggesting age selection.

Worth noting for this clonotype: Its antigen is still unknown. One base away there is no much larger clone; base qualities are not given.

Recombination connected TRBV12-3 or TRBV12-4 to TRBJ2-1; TRBD2 lines up with 10 middle nucleotides. This TCR was recovered from a man aged 60 to 75 in good health. The sequenced sample consisted of blood. The CDR3 reads CASSFGAGGPVGEQFF. Here is the DNA: TGTGCCAGCAGTTTCGGAGCGGGGGGGCCAGTTGGCGAGCAGTTCTTC.